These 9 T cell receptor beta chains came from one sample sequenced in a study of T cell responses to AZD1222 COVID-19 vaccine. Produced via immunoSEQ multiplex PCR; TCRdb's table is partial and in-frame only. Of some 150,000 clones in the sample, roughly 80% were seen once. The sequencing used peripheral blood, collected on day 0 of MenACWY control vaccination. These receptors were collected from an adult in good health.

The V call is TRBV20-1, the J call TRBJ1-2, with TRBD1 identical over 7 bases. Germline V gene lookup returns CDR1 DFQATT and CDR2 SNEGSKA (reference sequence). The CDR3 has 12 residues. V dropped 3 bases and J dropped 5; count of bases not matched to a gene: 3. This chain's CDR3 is CSASLGQYGYTF. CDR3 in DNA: TGCAGTGCTAGTTTGGGACAGTATGGCTACACCTTC.

CDR3: CASSQRGGEKLFF. For the CDR3, the DNA is TGCGCCAGCAGCCAAAGGGGGGGTGAAAAACTGTTTTTT. This chain uses TRBV4-1 with TRBJ1-4, with D maybe TRBD1 (6 bases). Trimming shortened V by 2 bases and J by 7 bases, and 8 bases separated the two germline ends. The V gene's germline CDR1 is MGHRA and CDR2 YSYEKL. The CDR3 runs to 13 residues.

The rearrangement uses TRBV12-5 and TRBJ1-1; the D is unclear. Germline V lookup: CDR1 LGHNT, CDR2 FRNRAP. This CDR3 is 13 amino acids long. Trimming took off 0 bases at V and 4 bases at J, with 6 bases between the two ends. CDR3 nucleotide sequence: TGTGCTAGTGGTTTGGTAGGGTTCACTGAAGCTTTCTTT. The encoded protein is CASGLVGFTEAFF.

CDR3 bases: TGCAGCGTTGTTGCGGGGAAATTGGAGACCCAGTACTTC. Translation gives CSVVAGKLETQYF. The chain is built from TRBV29-1 and TRBJ2-5; D might be TRBD2 (6 bases). CDR3 length: 13 residues. V was clipped by 4 bases and J by 5 bases, with 14 bases between them. CDR1 SQVTM and CDR2 ANQGSEA come from the germline V gene.

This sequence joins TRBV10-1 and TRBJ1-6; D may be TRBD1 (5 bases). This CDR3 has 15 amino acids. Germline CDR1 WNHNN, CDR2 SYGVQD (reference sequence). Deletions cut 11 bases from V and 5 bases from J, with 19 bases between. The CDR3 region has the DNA TGCGCCCGAAAGAGAGTGGGGCTCCATAATTCACCCCTCCACTTT. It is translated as CARKRVGLHNSPLHF.

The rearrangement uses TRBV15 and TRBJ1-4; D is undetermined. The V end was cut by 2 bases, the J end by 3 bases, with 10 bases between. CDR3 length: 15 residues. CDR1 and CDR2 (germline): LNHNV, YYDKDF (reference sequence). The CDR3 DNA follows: TGTGCCACCAGCAGACAGGTTAGCCCTAATGAAAAACTGTTTTTT. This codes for CATSRQVSPNEKLFF.

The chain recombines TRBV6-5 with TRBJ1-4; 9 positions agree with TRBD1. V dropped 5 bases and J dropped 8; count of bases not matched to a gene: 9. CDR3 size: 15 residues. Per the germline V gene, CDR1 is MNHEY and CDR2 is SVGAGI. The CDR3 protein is CASSRGGTGSEKLFF. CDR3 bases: TGTGCCAGCAGTCGCGGCGGGACAGGGTCAGAAAAACTGTTTTTT.

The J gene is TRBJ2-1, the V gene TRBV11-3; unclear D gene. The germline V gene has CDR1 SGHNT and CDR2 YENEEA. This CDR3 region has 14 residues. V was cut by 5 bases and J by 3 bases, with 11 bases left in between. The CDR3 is CASSQDSNYNEQFF. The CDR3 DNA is TGTGCCAGCAGCCAAGACTCAAACTACAATGAGCAGTTCTTC.

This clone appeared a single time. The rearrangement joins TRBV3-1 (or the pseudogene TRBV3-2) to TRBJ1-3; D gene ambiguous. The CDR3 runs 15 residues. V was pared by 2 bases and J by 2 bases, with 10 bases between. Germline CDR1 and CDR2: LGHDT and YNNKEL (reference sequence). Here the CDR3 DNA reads TGTGCCAGCAGCCAAACTTGGTATCCTGGAAACACCATATATTTT. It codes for CASSQTWYPGNTIYF.